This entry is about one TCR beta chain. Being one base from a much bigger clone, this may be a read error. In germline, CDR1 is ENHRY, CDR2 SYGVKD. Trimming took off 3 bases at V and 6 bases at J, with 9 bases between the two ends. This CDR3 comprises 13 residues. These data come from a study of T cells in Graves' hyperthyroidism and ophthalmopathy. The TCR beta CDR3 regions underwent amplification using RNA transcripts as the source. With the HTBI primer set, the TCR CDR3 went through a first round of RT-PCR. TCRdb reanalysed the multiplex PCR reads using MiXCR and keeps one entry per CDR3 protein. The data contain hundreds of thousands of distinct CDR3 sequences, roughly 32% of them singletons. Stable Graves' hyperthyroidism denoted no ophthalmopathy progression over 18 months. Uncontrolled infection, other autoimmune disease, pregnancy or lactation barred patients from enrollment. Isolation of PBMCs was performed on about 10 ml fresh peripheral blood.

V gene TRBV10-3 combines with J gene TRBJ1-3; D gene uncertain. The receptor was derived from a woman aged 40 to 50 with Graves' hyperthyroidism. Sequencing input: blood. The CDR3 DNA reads TGTGCCATCAGTGATTCATTCGAAAACACCATATATTTT. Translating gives CAISDSFENTIYF.